These T cell receptor beta chains were read from a single sample in a study of CD8 T cells in ankylosing spondylitis. Using its own MiXCR run on the 5' RACE reads, TCRdb lists one record per CDR3 protein. The data show just under 550,000 distinct CDR3 sequences, with over 9.5% seen just once and under 7.5% held by the top ten. Sequencing was performed on blood, either unsorted or a sorted T cell fraction (not recorded which). Receptors were obtained from a male donor with ankylosing spondylitis. Both conserved end residues are part of each CDR3. The order of the fields is J gene, V gene, D gene, clone size, CDR3 protein, CDR3 DNA. D genes are given only for firm matches. The listing skips clone size in some rows; elsewhere it reads once, few, many or a size class.

>TRBJ2-1|TRBV5-1|.|many
CASSLGVPGRNEQFF
TGCGCCAGCAGCTTGGGGGTTCCAGGTAGGAATGAGCAGTTCTTC
>TRBJ2-5|TRBV19|.|few
CASSIRRETQETQYF
TGTGCCAGTAGTATACGACGGGAGACTCAAGAGACCCAGTACTTC
>TRBJ2-1|TRBV20-1|TRBD2|.
CSGFSGYLYNEQFF
TGCAGTGGGTTTAGCGGGTACCTCTACAATGAGCAGTTCTTC
>TRBJ1-4|TRBV20-1|.|few
CSARVPKGGRTNEKLFF
TGCAGTGCTAGGGTTCCGAAGGGGGGCCGAACTAATGAAAAACTGTTTTTT
>TRBJ2-2|TRBV2|TRBD1|.
CASSEGQGADGELFF
TGTGCCAGCAGTGAGGGGCAGGGGGCTGACGGGGAGCTGTTTTTT
>TRBJ2-1|TRBV7-9|.|few
CASSPPPPEYEQFF
TGTGCCAGCAGCCCACCCCCCCCGGAGTATGAGCAGTTCTTC
>TRBJ2-7|TRBV7-9|TRBD2|.
CASSPMGAGVKQYF
TGTGCCAGCAGCCCTATGGGTGCGGGAGTGAAGCAGTACTTC
>TRBJ2-7|TRBV18|.|.
CASSPPGHYEQYF
TGTGCCAGCTCACCACCCGGTCACTACGAGCAGTACTTC
>TRBJ1-4|TRBV20-1|.|.
CSAQVGRGVEKLFF
TGCAGTGCTCAGGTCGGCAGGGGAGTTGAAAAACTGTTTTTT
>TRBJ1-1|TRBV18|.|few
CASSPNNRIANTEAFF
TGTGCCAGCTCACCCAACAACAGGATTGCAAACACTGAAGCTTTCTTT
>TRBJ2-1|TRBV5-1|TRBD1|many
CASSLQGAGTYNEQFF
TGCGCCAGCAGCTTACAGGGGGCAGGGACCTACAATGAGCAGTTCTTC
>TRBJ2-1|TRBV12-3/TRBV12-4|TRBD2|many
CASSLVWTSGPGEQFF
TGTGCCAGCAGTTTAGTTTGGACTAGCGGGCCGGGGGAGCAGTTCTTC
>TRBJ2-5|TRBV3-1|.|few
CASSQDGARGTQYF
TGTGCCAGCAGCCAAGACGGGGCCCGGGGGACCCAGTACTTC
>TRBJ2-7|TRBV27|TRBD1|many
CASSRQGAWAYEQYF
TGTGCCAGCAGTAGACAGGGGGCGTGGGCATACGAGCAGTACTTC
>TRBJ2-5|TRBV11-2|TRBD2|few
CASSLVGSGSPLETQYF
TGTGCCAGCAGCTTAGTTGGTAGCGGGAGCCCATTAGAGACCCAGTACTTC
>TRBJ2-3|TRBV29-1|.|few
CSAGLGAADTQYF
TGCAGCGCTGGGTTGGGGGCCGCAGATACGCAGTATTTT
>TRBJ2-1|TRBV11-3|.|few
CASSPDGGNWNEQFF
TGTGCCAGCAGCCCGGATGGTGGGAATTGGAATGAGCAGTTCTTC
>TRBJ2-7|TRBV12-3/TRBV12-4|TRBD1|many
CASIYGTGGFYEQYF
TGTGCCAGCATCTATGGTACAGGGGGCTTCTACGAGCAGTACTTC
>TRBJ2-3|TRBV20-1|.|few
CSARRQGDTDTQYF
TGCAGTGCTAGGAGGCAGGGAGACACAGATACGCAGTATTTT
>TRBJ1-1|TRBV6-1|TRBD1|.
CASYTGGLPTEAFF
TGTGCCAGCTATACAGGGGGCCTGCCCACTGAAGCTTTCTTT
>TRBJ1-1|TRBV7-2|.|few
CASSFPYRAGNTEAFF
TGTGCCAGCAGCTTCCCCTACAGGGCGGGGAACACTGAAGCTTTCTTT
>TRBJ2-3|TRBV3-1|.|.
CASRPPGADTQYF
TGTGCCAGCAGGCCTCCGGGGGCAGATACGCAGTATTTT
>TRBJ2-5|TRBV7-8|.|few
CASSLAVSHYETQYF
TGTGCCAGCAGCTTAGCAGTCAGTCATTATGAGACCCAGTACTTC
>TRBJ1-2|TRBV7-9|.|many
CASSLEQATSSYGYTF
TGTGCCAGCAGCTTAGAGCAGGCGACATCTAGCTATGGCTACACCTTC
>TRBJ1-6|TRBV5-6|TRBD1|.
CASSVGTGYNSPLHF
TGTGCCAGCAGCGTCGGGACAGGTTATAATTCACCCCTCCACTTT
>TRBJ2-3|TRBV18|TRBD1|many
CASSLSLDRGRRDTQYF
TGTGCCAGCTCACTATCTCTTGACAGGGGGCGAAGAGATACGCAGTATTTT
>TRBJ2-3|TRBV6-1|.|many
CASWDGGDTQYF
TGTGCCAGCTGGGACGGAGGAGATACGCAGTATTTT
>TRBJ1-1|TRBV27|TRBD1|.
CASSATGFSEAFF
TGTGCCAGCAGTGCGACAGGGTTTTCTGAAGCTTTCTTT
>TRBJ2-1|TRBV24-1|.|few
CATSDLKRPYNEQFF
TGTGCCACCAGTGATTTAAAACGGCCCTACAATGAGCAGTTCTTC
>TRBJ1-4|TRBV5-6|TRBD1|.
CASSFGTGVNEKLFF
TGTGCCAGCAGCTTTGGGACAGGGGTTAATGAAAAACTGTTTTTT
>TRBJ2-1|TRBV7-2|TRBD2|.
CASSLVGLAAPSEFF
TGTGCCAGCAGCTTAGTTGGACTAGCGGCCCCGAGCGAATTCTTC
>TRBJ2-2|TRBV6-1|TRBD1|.
CASSQDRGRLETGELFF
TGTGCCAGCAGCCAGGACAGGGGACGGCTTGAGACCGGGGAGCTGTTTTTT
>TRBJ2-3|TRBV5-1|.|.
CASSLGSYTDTQYF
TGCGCCAGCAGCTTGGGGAGCTACACAGATACGCAGTATTTT
>TRBJ2-7|TRBV19|.|.
CASSIAHTSYEQYF
TGTGCCAGTAGTATAGCCCACACTTCCTACGAGCAGTACTTC
>TRBJ2-5|TRBV5-1|.|few
CASSSQSDGETQYF
TGCGCCAGCAGCTCCCAAAGCGATGGGGAGACCCAGTACTTC
>TRBJ1-1|TRBV7-6|TRBD1|.
CASSLYSGGTEAFF
TGTGCCAGCAGCTTATACTCAGGGGGAACTGAAGCTTTCTTT
>TRBJ2-3|TRBV20-1|.|.
CSAREGRASTDTQYF
TGCAGTGCTAGAGAGGGCAGAGCTAGCACAGATACGCAGTATTTT
>TRBJ1-1|TRBV3-1|.|.
CASSLFRRANTEAFF
TGTGCCAGCAGCCTATTTCGGAGGGCGAACACTGAAGCTTTCTTT
>TRBJ2-3|TRBV2|.|.
CAITGAGAAMDTQYF
TGTGCCATTACGGGGGCGGGGGCGGCTATGGATACGCAGTATTTT
>TRBJ2-1|TRBV30|.|.
CAWCLGSSYNEQFF
TGTGCCTGGTGCCTTGGGAGCTCCTACAATGAGCAGTTCTTC
>TRBJ2-7|TRBV5-1|TRBD2|.
CASSLDSGSPYEQYF
TGCGCCAGCAGCTTGGATAGCGGGAGTCCCTACGAGCAGTACTTC
>TRBJ1-2|TRBV27|.|few
CASRIREGMSYGYTF
TGTGCCAGCAGGATAAGGGAGGGGATGAGCTATGGCTACACCTTC